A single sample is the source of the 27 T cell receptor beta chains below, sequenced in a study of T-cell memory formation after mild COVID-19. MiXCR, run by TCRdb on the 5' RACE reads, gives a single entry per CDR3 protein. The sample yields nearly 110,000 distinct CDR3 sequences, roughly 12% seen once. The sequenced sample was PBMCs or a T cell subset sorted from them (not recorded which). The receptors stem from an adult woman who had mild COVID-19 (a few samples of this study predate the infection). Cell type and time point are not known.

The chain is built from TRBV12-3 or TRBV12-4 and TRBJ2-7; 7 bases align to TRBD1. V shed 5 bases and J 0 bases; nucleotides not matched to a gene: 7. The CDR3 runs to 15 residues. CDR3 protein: CASSAGTAASYEQYF. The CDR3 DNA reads TGTGCCAGCAGTGCCGGGACAGCCGCCTCCTACGAGCAGTACTTC.

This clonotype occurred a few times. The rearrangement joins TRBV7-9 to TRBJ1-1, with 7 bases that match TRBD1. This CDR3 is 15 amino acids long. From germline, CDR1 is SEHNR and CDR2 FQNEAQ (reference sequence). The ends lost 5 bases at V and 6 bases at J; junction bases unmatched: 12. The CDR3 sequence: CASSHGTELTPEAFF. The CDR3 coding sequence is TGTGCCAGCAGCCACGGGACAGAACTTACCCCTGAAGCTTTCTTT. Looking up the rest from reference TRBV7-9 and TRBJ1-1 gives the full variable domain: DTGVSQNPRHKITKRGQNVTFRCDPISEHNRLYWYRQTLGQGPEFLTYFQNEAQLEKSRLLSDRFSAERPKGSFSTLEIQRTEQGDSAMYLCASSHGTELTPEAFFGQGTRLTVV.

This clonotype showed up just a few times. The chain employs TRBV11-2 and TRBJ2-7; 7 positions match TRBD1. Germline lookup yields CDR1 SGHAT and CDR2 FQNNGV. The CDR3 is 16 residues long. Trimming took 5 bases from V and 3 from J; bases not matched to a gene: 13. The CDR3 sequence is CASSPPPGTAHYEQYF. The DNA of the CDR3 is TGTGCCAGCAGCCCTCCTCCCGGGACAGCCCACTACGAGCAGTACTTC.

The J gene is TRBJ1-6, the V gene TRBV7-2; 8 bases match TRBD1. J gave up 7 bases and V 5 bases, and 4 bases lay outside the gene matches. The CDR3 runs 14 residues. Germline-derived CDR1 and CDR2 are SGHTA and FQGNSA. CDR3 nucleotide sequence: TGTGCCAGCAGCCCACAGGGGGGGAATTCACCCCTCCACTTT. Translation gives CASSPQGGNSPLHF.

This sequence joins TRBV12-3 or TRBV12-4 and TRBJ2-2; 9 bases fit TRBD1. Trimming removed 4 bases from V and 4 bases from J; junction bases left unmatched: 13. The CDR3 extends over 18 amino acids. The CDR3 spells CASSSTTGTGLGTGELFF. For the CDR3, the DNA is TGTGCCAGCAGTTCAACGACCGGGACAGGGCTTGGCACCGGGGAGCTGTTTTTT.

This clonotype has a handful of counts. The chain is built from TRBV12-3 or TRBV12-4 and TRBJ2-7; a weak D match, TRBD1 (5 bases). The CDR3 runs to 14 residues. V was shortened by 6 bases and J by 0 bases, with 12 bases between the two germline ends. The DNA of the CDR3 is TGTGCCAGCAGCATTCAGGGTCCCTCCTACGAGCAGTACTTC. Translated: CASSIQGPSYEQYF.

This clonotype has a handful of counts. CDR3 DNA: TGCGCCAGCAGCCCTAGGCATCCGAACACTGAAGCTTTCTTT. It yields the protein CASSPRHPNTEAFF. This sequence joins TRBV5-1 and TRBJ1-1; D not resolved. Trimming cost V 4 bases and J 1 base, with 11 bases left between them. The CDR3 runs to 14 residues. The germline CDR1 and CDR2 sequences are SGHRS and YFSETQ.

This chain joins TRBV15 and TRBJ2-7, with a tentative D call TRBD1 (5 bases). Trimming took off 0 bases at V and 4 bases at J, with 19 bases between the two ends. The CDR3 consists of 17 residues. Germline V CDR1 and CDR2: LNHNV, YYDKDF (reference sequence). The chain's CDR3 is CATSRDQGVGIRYEQYF. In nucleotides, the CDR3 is TGTGCCACCAGCAGAGATCAAGGGGTGGGTATACGGTACGAGCAGTACTTC. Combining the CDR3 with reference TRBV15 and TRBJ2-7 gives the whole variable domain DAMVIQNPRYQVTQFGKPVTLSCSQTLNHNVMYWYQQKSSQAPKLLFHYYDKDFNNEADTPDNFQSRRPNTSFCFLDIRSPGLGDTAMYLCATSRDQGVGIRYEQYFGPGTRLTVT.

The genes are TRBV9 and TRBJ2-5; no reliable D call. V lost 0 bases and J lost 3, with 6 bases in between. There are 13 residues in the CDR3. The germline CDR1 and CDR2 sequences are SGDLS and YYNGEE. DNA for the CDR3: TGTGCCAGCAGCGTAGGTGGAGAAGAGACCCAGTACTTC. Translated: CASSVGGEETQYF.

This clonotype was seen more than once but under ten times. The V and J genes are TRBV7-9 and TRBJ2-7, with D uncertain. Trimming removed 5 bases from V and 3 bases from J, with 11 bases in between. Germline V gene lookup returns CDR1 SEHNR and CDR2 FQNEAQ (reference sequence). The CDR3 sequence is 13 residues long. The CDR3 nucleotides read TGTGCCAGCAGCCCGAAGCCCATCTACGAGCAGTACTTC. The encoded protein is CASSPKPIYEQYF.

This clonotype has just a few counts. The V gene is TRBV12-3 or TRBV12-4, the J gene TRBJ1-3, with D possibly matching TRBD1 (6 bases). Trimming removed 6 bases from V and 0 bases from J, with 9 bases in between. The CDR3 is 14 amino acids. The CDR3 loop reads CASSKGHSGNTIYF. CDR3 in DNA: TGTGCCAGCAGCAAGGGACACTCTGGAAACACCATATATTTT.

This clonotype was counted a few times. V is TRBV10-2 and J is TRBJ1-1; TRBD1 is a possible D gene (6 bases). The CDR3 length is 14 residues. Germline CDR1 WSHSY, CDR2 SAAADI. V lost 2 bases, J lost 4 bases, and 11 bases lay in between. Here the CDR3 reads CASSETGGGTEAFF. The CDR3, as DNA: TGCGCCAGCAGTGAGACCGGGGGCGGCACTGAAGCTTTCTTT.

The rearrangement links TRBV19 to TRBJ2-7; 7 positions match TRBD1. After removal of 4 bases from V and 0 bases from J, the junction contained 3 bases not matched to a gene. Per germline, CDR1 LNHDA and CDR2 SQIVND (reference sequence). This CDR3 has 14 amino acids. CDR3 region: CASSTGGASYEQYF. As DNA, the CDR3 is TGTGCCAGTAGTACAGGGGGTGCCTCCTACGAGCAGTACTTC.

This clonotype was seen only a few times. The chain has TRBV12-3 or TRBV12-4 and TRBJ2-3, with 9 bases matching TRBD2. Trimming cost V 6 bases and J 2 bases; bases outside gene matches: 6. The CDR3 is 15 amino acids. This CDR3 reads CASSPSGTYTDTQYF. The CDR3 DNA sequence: TGTGCCAGCAGCCCTAGCGGGACTTACACAGATACGCAGTATTTT.

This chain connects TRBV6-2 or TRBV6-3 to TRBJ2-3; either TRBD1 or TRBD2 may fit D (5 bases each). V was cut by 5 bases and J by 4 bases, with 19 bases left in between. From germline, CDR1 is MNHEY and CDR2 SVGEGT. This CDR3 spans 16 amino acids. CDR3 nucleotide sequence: TGTGCCAGCAGTACCCCAGGGAGTAACGATGCAGATACGCAGTATTTT. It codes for CASSTPGSNDADTQYF.

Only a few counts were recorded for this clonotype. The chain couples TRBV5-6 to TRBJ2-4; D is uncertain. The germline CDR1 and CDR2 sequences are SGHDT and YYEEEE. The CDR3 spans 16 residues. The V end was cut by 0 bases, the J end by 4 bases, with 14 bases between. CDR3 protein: CASSLGTAGSKNIQYF. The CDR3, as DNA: TGTGCCAGCAGCTTGGGGACCGCCGGATCAAAAAACATTCAGTACTTC. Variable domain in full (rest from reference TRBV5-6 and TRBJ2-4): DAGVTQSPTHLIKTRGQQVTLRCSPKSGHDTVSWYQQALGQGPQFIFQYYEEEERQRGNFPDRFSGHQFPNYSSELNVNALLLGDSALYLCASSLGTAGSKNIQYFGAGTRLSVL.

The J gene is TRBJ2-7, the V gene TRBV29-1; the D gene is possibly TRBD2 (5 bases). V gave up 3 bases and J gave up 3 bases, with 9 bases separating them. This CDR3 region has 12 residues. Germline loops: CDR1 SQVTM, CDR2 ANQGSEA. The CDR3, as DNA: TGCAGCGTTGACTTCAGCGGCTACGAGCAGTACTTC. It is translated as CSVDFSGYEQYF.

The CDR3 DNA reads as TGCAGCGTTGCGCCCCGACAGTCGCAGGCGACCCAGTACTTC. Amino acids: CSVAPRQSQATQYF. The V call is TRBV29-1, the J call TRBJ2-5; D possibly corresponds to TRBD1 (5 bases). The CDR3 extends over 14 amino acids. Per germline, CDR1 SQVTM and CDR2 ANQGSEA. V was cut by 4 bases and J by 7 bases, with 19 bases left in between.

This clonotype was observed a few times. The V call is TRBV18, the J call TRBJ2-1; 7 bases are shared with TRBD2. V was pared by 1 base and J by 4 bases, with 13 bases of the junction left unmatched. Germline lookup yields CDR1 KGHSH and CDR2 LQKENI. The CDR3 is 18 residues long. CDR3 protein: CASSPQEGDEAGYNEQFF. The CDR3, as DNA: TGTGCCAGCTCACCACAGGAAGGAGATGAAGCGGGATACAATGAGCAGTTCTTC.

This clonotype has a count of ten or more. CDR3 coding DNA: TGCAGCGTTGGCGGGGGGGGCACAGATACGCAGTATTTT. Amino acid sequence: CSVGGGGTDTQYF. The chain recombines TRBV29-1 with TRBJ2-3, with 9 bases identical to TRBD2. The CDR3 has 13 amino acids. Germline-derived CDR1 and CDR2 are SQVTM and ANQGSEA. V lost 4 bases and J lost 1; bases outside the gene matches: 0.

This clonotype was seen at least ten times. CDR3 sequence (DNA): TGTGCCAGCAGGGGGTGGCAGGAGACTGAAGCTTTCTTT. It specifies CASRGWQETEAFF. This chain links TRBV5-4 with TRBJ1-1; no reliable D call. This CDR3 contains 13 residues. CDR1 and CDR2 (germline): SGHNT, YYREEE (reference sequence). Deletions cut 5 bases from V and 5 bases from J, with 13 bases between.

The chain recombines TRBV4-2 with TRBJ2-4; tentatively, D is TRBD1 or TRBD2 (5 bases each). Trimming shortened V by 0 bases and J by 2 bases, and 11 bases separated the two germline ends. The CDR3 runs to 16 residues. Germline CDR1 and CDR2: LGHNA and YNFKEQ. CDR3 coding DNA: TGTGCCAGCAGCCAAGAGGGGGAGACCCCCAAAAACATTCAGTACTTC. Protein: CASSQEGETPKNIQYF.

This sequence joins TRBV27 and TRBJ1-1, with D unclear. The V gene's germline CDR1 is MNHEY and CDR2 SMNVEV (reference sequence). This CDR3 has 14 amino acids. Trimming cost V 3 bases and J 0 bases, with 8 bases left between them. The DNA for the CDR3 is TGTGCCAGCAGTTTCAGCAGTTTGAACACTGAAGCTTTCTTT. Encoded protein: CASSFSSLNTEAFF.

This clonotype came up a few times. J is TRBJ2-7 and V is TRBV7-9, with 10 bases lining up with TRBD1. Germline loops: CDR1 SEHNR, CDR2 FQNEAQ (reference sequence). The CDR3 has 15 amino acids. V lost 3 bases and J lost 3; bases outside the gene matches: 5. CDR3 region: CASSFGQGVGYEQYF. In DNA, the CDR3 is TGTGCCAGCAGCTTTGGACAGGGGGTAGGCTACGAGCAGTACTTC.

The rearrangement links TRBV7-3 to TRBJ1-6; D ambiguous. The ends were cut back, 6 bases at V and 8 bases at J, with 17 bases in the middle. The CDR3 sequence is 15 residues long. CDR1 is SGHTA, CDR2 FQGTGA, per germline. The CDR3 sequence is CASSQDSGEDSPLHF. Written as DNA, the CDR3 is TGTGCCAGCAGTCAGGACTCCGGAGAGGATTCACCCCTCCACTTT.

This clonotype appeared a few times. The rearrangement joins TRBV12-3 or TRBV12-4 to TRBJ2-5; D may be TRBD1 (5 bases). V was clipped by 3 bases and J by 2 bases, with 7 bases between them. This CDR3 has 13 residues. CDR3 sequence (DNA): TGTGCCAGCAGTTTTGGACATCAAGAGACCCAGTACTTC. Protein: CASSFGHQETQYF.

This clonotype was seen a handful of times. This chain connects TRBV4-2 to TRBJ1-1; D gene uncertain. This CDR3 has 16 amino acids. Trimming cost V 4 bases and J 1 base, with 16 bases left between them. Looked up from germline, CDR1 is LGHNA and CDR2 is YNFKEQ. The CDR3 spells CASSPSYRQWNTEAFF. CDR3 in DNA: TGTGCCAGCAGCCCTAGCTATCGCCAGTGGAACACTGAAGCTTTCTTT.